Each of the 19 T cell receptor beta chains below was sequenced from the same sample in a study of cytomegalovirus exposure and HLA in healthy donors. With 60 Vbeta and 13 Jbeta primers, the PCR was carried out. Method: immunoSEQ multiplex PCR; TCRdb's copy keeps in-frame clones and lacks some. The sample shows about 190,000 clones, 60% to 85% of them seen only once. Sequencing used PBMCs. Source of these receptors: a woman aged 18-35 years in good health and CMV-seronegative.

The V and J genes are TRBV11-2 and TRBJ2-7; the match to TRBD1 covers 7 bases. V dropped 2 bases and J dropped 3; count of bases not matched to a gene: 7. This CDR3 is built from 15 residues. Looked up from germline, CDR1 is SGHAT and CDR2 is FQNNGV. For the CDR3, the DNA is TGTGCCAGCAGCTTATACCGGACAGGAGACTACGAGCAGTACTTC. As protein: CASSLYRTGDYEQYF.

This chain connects TRBV7-9 to TRBJ2-1; 13 bases map to TRBD2. Losses at the gene ends were 1 base for V and 1 base for J; bases not matched to a gene: 7. CDR3 length equals 19 residues. CDR1 is SEHNR, CDR2 FQNEAQ, per germline (reference sequence). Here the CDR3 reads CASSLVRLAGGLSYNEQFF. The DNA of the CDR3 is TGTGCCAGCAGCTTAGTACGACTAGCGGGAGGACTTTCCTACAATGAGCAGTTCTTC.

This chain uses TRBV2 with TRBJ2-5; D not certain. Germline V lookup: CDR1 SNHLY, CDR2 FYNNEI. V was cut by 3 bases and J by 5 bases, with 13 bases left in between. CDR3 length equals 14 residues. The CDR3 loop reads CASSDIRGGETQYF. DNA of the CDR3: TGTGCCAGCAGTGATATCCGAGGCGGTGAGACCCAGTACTTC.

The chain combines TRBV6-4 with TRBJ2-2; no clear D gene. Germline V gene lookup returns CDR1 MRHNA and CDR2 SNTAGT. This CDR3 region has 16 residues. Trimming stripped 8 bases from V and 2 bases from J, with 18 bases between. The CDR3 DNA reads TGTGCCAGCTCAACCTCTCGCCAGGTTAACACCGGGGAGCTGTTTTTT. Amino acids: CASSTSRQVNTGELFF.

Regarding this clone: Compared with germline, one end of the junction differs, possibly owing to a read error. This sequence joins TRBV6-6 and TRBJ1-2; D is unresolved. Germline V lookup: CDR1 MNHNY, CDR2 SVGAGI (reference sequence). This CDR3 is 10 amino acids long. Here the CDR3 reads CSSLLDGYTF. The CDR3 DNA reads as TGTTCCAGCTTATTAGATGGCTACACCTTC.

In nucleotides, the CDR3 is TGTGCCAGCAGCGTACAGGGGGCACCCTACGAGCAGTACTTC. Its translation: CASSVQGAPYEQYF. The chain uses TRBV21-1 and TRBJ2-7; the table's D call, TRBD1, has no DNA check behind it. TRBV21-1 is a pseudogene locus. The CDR3 consists of 14 residues.

The chain links TRBV7-3 to TRBJ2-3; 11 nucleotides line up with TRBD2. The CDR3 totals 17 residues. With V trimmed by 4 bases and J by 2 bases, 8 bases remained unmatched. Germline lookup yields CDR1 SGHTA and CDR2 FQGTGA. The CDR3 is CASSSWTSGRPTDTQYF. CDR3 bases: TGTGCCAGCAGCTCATGGACTAGCGGGCGTCCCACAGATACGCAGTATTTT.

The chain joins TRBV2 to TRBJ1-2; 8 nucleotides agree with TRBD1. CDR1 and CDR2 (germline): SNHLY, FYNNEI. This CDR3 contains 15 residues. With 6 bases clipped from V and 2 bases from J, the junction kept 8 bases outside the gene matches. CDR3 region: CASRAGQGFNYGYTF. The CDR3 coding sequence is TGTGCCAGCAGAGCTGGACAGGGTTTCAACTATGGCTACACCTTC.

The chain has TRBV4-1 and TRBJ2-7; D not resolved. Germline V gives CDR1 MGHRA, CDR2 YSYEKL. The V end lost 1 base, the J end lost 2 bases, and 12 bases lay between the germline ends. The CDR3 is made up of 15 amino acids. CDR3 in DNA: TGCGCCAGCAGCCAAGTTTCCGACACCCCCTACGAGCAGTACTTC. Translating it yields CASSQVSDTPYEQYF.

This sequence joins TRBV6-5 and TRBJ2-1; D perhaps matches TRBD2 (7 bases). The CDR3 has 15 amino acids. V shed 7 bases and J shed 3 bases, with 16 bases lying between them. CDR1 is MNHEY, CDR2 SVGAGI, per germline. The CDR3 protein is CASNPRGTYYNEQFF. In nucleotides, the CDR3 is TGTGCCAGCAACCCGCGGGGGACATACTACAATGAGCAGTTCTTC.

The genes are TRBV15 and TRBJ1-1; the D is unclear. Trimming removed 3 bases at V and 6 bases at J, with 20 bases between. In germline, CDR1 is LNHNV, CDR2 YYDKDF (reference sequence). The CDR3 has 16 amino acids. The CDR3 is CATSSSRTGGYAEAFF. DNA for the CDR3: TGTGCCACCAGCAGTTCTAGGACGGGAGGCTATGCTGAAGCTTTCTTT. Together with reference TRBV15 and TRBJ1-1, the CDR3 gives the full variable domain: DAMVIQNPRYQVTQFGKPVTLSCSQTLNHNVMYWYQQKSSQAPKLLFHYYDKDFNNEADTPDNFQSRRPNTSFCFLDIRSPGLGDTAMYLCATSSSRTGGYAEAFFGQGTRLTVV.

This rearrangement joins TRBV11-1 to TRBJ1-4, with D possibly being TRBD1 (5 bases). The length of the CDR3 is 16 residues. CDR1 is SGHAT, CDR2 FQDESV, per germline (reference sequence). V gave up 4 bases and J gave up 6 bases, with 18 bases separating them. This CDR3 reads CASSWGRTGEDEKLFF. The DNA of the CDR3 is TGTGCCAGCAGCTGGGGACGGACGGGAGAAGATGAAAAACTGTTTTTT.

The chain carries TRBV7-8 and TRBJ2-1, with D possibly matching TRBD2 (6 bases). V was clipped by 5 bases and J by 3 bases, with 11 bases between them. This CDR3 is 14 amino acids long. Germline CDR1 SGHVS, CDR2 FQNEAQ. The CDR3 region has the DNA TGTGCCAGCAGCCCTAGCGCATACTACAATGAGCAGTTCTTC. Protein: CASSPSAYYNEQFF.

The V and J genes are TRBV28 and TRBJ1-1; perhaps TRBD1 as D (5 bases). The CDR3 contains 15 residues. Germline V lookup: CDR1 MDHEN, CDR2 SYDVKM. Trimming shortened V by 3 bases and J by 3 bases, and 14 bases separated the two germline ends. CDR3 in amino acids: CASSFWGRGDTEAFF. In DNA, the CDR3 is TGTGCCAGCAGTTTTTGGGGTCGGGGGGACACTGAAGCTTTCTTT.

The chain has TRBV4-2 and TRBJ2-7; possible D gene TRBD2, 6 bases. The V end was cut by 5 bases, the J end by 2 bases, with 16 bases between. Germline CDR1 reads LGHNA; CDR2 reads YNFKEQ. The length of the CDR3 is 15 residues. DNA for the CDR3: TGTGCCAGCAGCGGAAGCGGGCTGGGGACCTACGAGCAGTACTTC. It translates to CASSGSGLGTYEQYF.

The chain couples TRBV5-4 to TRBJ1-4; TRBD1 aligns across 10 bases. This CDR3 is 15 amino acids long. CDR1 is SGHNT, CDR2 YYREEE, per germline (reference sequence). After removal of 4 bases from V and 2 bases from J, the junction contained 2 bases not matched to a gene. CDR3 bases: TGTGCCAGCAGCCGACAGGGGGCTACTAATGAAAAACTGTTTTTT. It codes for CASSRQGATNEKLFF.

The rearrangement links TRBV30 to TRBJ2-5; TRBD1 matches at 7 bases. Germline loops: CDR1 GTSNPN, CDR2 SVGIG (reference sequence). This CDR3 spans 14 amino acids. J gave up 4 bases and V 2 bases, and 7 bases lay outside the gene matches. The CDR3 coding sequence is TGTGCCTGGAGTCCCAGGGGACAGAGAGAGACCCAGTACTTC. It encodes CAWSPRGQRETQYF.

The rearrangement links TRBV28 to TRBJ2-2, with D perhaps matching TRBD1 (6 bases). The germline CDR1 and CDR2 sequences are MDHEN and SYDVKM. V was shortened by 4 bases and J by 3 bases, with 9 bases between the two germline ends. This CDR3 contains 14 residues. In DNA form, the CDR3 reads TGTGCCAGCAGTTCGGACAGCGACACCGGGGAGCTGTTTTTT. It encodes CASSSDSDTGELFF.

V usage is TRBV28 and J usage is TRBJ1-5, with TRBD1 as a possible D gene (6 bases). V was shortened by 6 bases and J by 6 bases, with 9 bases between the two germline ends. Germline V CDR1 and CDR2: MDHEN, SYDVKM. This CDR3 is 12 amino acids long. The CDR3 protein is CASSYRVQPQHF. The CDR3, as DNA: TGTGCCAGCAGCTACAGGGTTCAGCCCCAGCATTTT.